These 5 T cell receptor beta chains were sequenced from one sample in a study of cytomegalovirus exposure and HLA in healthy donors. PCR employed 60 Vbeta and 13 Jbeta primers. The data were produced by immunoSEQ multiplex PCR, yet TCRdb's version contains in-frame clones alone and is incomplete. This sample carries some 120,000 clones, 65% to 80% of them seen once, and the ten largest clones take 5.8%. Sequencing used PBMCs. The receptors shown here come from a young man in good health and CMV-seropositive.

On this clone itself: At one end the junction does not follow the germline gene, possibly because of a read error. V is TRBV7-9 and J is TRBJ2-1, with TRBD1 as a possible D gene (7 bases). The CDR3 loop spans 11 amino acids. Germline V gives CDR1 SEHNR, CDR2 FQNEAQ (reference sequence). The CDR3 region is CSSSFDREEFF. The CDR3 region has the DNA TGTTCCAGCAGCTTCGACAGGGAGGAGTTCTTC.

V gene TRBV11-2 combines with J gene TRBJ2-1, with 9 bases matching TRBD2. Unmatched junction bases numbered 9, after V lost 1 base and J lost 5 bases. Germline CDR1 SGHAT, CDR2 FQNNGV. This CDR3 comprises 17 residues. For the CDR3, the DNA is TGTGCCAGCAGCTTAGCCCACGGACTAGCGAGAAACAATGAGCAGTTCTTC. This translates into CASSLAHGLARNNEQFF.

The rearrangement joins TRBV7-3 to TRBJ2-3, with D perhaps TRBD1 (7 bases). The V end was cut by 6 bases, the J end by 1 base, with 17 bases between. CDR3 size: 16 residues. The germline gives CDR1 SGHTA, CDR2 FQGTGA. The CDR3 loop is CASRGGEGAGTDTQYF. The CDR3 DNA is TGTGCCAGCAGGGGGGGAGAGGGGGCGGGCACAGATACGCAGTATTTT.

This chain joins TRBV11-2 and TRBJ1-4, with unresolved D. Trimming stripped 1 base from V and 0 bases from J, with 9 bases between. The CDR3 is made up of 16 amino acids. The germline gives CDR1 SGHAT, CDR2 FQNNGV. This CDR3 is CASSLGAAATNEKLFF. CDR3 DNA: TGTGCCAGCAGCTTAGGCGCGGCGGCAACTAATGAAAAACTGTTTTTT.

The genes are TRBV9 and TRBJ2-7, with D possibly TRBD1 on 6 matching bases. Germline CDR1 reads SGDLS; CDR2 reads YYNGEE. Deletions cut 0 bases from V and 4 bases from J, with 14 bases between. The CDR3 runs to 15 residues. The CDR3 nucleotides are TGTGCCAGCAGCGTAGTCCCAGGGGAAAGTTACGAGCAGTACTTC. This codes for CASSVVPGESYEQYF.